The source of this T cell receptor (beta chain) is a study of blood T cells in healthy people across ages. Combining a sample-barcoded 5' primer with a J-beta primer mix, a second PCR ran for about 6 to 11 cycles. One entry per CDR3 protein results from TCRdb running MiXCR on the 5' RACE reads. The sample shows some 550,000 distinct CDR3 sequences, roughly 43% of them seen only once. The ends were cut back, 4 bases at V and 6 bases at J, with 13 bases in the middle. Germline CDR1 is SGDLS and CDR2 is YYNGEE. This CDR3 has 13 residues. Sample: blood. The genes are TRBV9 and TRBJ1-1, with no clear D. This TCR was sampled from a man aged 80 or over in good health. The CDR3 DNA sequence: TGTGCCAGCAGCCCGCCAGAGGATCCTGAAGCTTTCTTT. The encoded protein is CASSPPEDPEAFF.